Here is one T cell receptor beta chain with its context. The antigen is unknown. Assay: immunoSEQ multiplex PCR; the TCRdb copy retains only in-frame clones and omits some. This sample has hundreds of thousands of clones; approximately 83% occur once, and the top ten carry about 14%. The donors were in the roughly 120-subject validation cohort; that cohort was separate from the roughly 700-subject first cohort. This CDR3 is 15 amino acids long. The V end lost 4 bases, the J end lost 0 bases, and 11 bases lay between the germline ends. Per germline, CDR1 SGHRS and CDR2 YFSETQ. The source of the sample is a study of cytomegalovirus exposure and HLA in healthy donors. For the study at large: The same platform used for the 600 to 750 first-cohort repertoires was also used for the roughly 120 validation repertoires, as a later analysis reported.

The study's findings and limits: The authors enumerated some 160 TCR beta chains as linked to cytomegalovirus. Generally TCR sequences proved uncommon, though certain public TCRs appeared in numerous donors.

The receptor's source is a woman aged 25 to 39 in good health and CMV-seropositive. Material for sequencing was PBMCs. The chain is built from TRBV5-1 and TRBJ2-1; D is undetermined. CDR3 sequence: CASSPTLSSYNEQFF. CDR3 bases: TGCGCCAGCAGCCCGACTCTTAGCTCCTACAATGAGCAGTTCTTC. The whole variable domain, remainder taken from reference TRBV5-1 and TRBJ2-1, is KAGVTQTPRYLIKTRGQQVTLSCSPISGHRSVSWYQQTPGQGLQFLFEYFSETQRNKGNFPGRFSGRQFSNSRSEMNVSTLELGDSALYLCASSPTLSSYNEQFFGPGTRLTVL.